The 22 T cell receptor beta chains in this list originate from one sample, sequenced in a study of human T cells and chemical hapten exposure. Specified time point: patch test 1, 2 weeks after DPC sensitization. Treatment: therapeutic diphenylcyclopropenone sensitization with weekly scalp DPC. TCRdb processed the RACE reads anew with MiXCR; each CDR3 protein has one entry. The sample gives roughly 100,000 distinct CDR3 sequences, about 11% of which show up once; 3.5% is in the top ten. The specimen comprised whole blood, sampled in connection with sensitization to the hapten diphenylcyclopropenone (DPC). The receptors here all came from a middle-aged woman with alopecia areata. Some clones in this sample may be carry-over from other donors' samples.

This clonotype occurred many times. This chain links TRBV6-6 with TRBJ2-7; 8 nucleotides align to TRBD1. The germline V gene encodes CDR1 MNHNY and CDR2 SVGAGI (reference sequence). The CDR3 is 15 amino acids. Trimming cost V 7 bases and J 2 bases; bases outside gene matches: 10. The DNA of the CDR3 is TGTGCCAGCACCGGAGGACAGGGCGGAACCTACGAGCAGTACTTC. The encoded protein is CASTGGQGGTYEQYF.

The J gene is TRBJ2-5, the V gene TRBV7-9; tentatively, D is TRBD2 (5 bases). The CDR3 is 15 residues long. Germline CDR1 is SEHNR and CDR2 is FQNEAQ (reference sequence). Trimming shortened V by 5 bases and J by 5 bases, and 18 bases separated the two germline ends. CDR3 loop: CASSPEGLTRETQYF. CDR3 sequence (DNA): TGTGCCAGCAGCCCAGAGGGCCTCACTAGGGAGACCCAGTACTTC.

This clonotype was detected ten times or more. The chain employs TRBV7-2 and TRBJ2-7; TRBD1 is a possible D gene (5 bases). V dropped 0 bases and J dropped 3 bases, with 12 bases sitting between them. The CDR3 extends over 15 amino acids. Germline CDR1 reads SGHTA; CDR2 reads FQGNSA. CDR3 in amino acids: CASSLAETAYYEQYF. In DNA form, the CDR3 reads TGTGCCAGCAGCTTAGCGGAGACAGCCTACTACGAGCAGTACTTC.

V and J are TRBV5-3 and TRBJ1-1; D gene ambiguous. TRBV5-3 is an ORF, with its function uncertain. The V gene lost 4 bases and the J gene lost 4 bases, with 5 bases spanning the gap. The CDR3 has 11 amino acids. Here the CDR3 DNA reads TGTGCCAGAAGCCCAGCCACTGAAGCTTTCTTT. This translates into CARSPATEAFF.

This clonotype was observed a handful of times. This rearrangement joins TRBV18 to TRBJ2-3, with TRBD2 as a possible D gene (6 bases). Germline V gene data show CDR1 as KGHSH and CDR2 as LQKENI. The CDR3 runs 14 residues. Trimming removed 3 bases from V and 1 base from J, with 8 bases in between. In DNA form, the CDR3 reads TGTGCCAGCTCACCGTCTAGCGGCACAGATACGCAGTATTTT. It translates to CASSPSSGTDTQYF.

This clonotype was recorded at least ten times. V is TRBV12-2 and J is TRBJ2-7. TRBV12-2 is a pseudogene locus. CDR3 length: 15 residues. As DNA, the CDR3 is TGTGCAAGTCGCTTAGTCGACAGGAGCTCCTACGAGCAGTACTTC. It yields the protein CASRLVDRSSYEQYF.

This clonotype showed up many times. The chain has TRBV7-9 and TRBJ2-5; TRBD1 or TRBD2 may be the D gene (5 bases each). The CDR3 covers 15 residues. The germline V gene has CDR1 SEHNR and CDR2 FQNEAQ (reference sequence). Trimming left V 4 bases short and J 2 bases short, with 14 bases between. The CDR3 region is CASSSGPSSQETQYF. Written as DNA, the CDR3 is TGTGCCAGCAGCTCGGGACCGTCTTCGCAAGAGACCCAGTACTTC.

The chain uses TRBV28 and TRBJ1-2; D possibly corresponds to TRBD1 (6 bases). Germline V lookup: CDR1 MDHEN, CDR2 SYDVKM. The CDR3 has 13 amino acids. Between the trimmed V and J ends, which lost 5 bases and 2 bases, there was a span of 9 bases. CDR3 bases: TGTGCCAGCAGTCTTACAGGGAACTATGGCTACACCTTC. Translating gives CASSLTGNYGYTF.

This clonotype was picked up a small number of times. V usage is TRBV4-1 and J usage is TRBJ1-4; a weak D match, TRBD1 (5 bases). V was pared by 0 bases and J by 3 bases, with 11 bases between. Germline V gene lookup returns CDR1 MGHRA and CDR2 YSYEKL. The CDR3 consists of 16 residues. CDR3 DNA: TGCGCCAGCAGCCAAGAGGGGGGACTTTCTAATGAAAAACTGTTTTTT. Protein product: CASSQEGGLSNEKLFF.

This clonotype was detected ten times or more. The V call is TRBV5-4, the J call TRBJ2-2; D is undetermined. The V end was cut by 0 bases, the J end by 1 base, with 7 bases between. Germline V gives CDR1 SGHNT, CDR2 YYREEE (reference sequence). The CDR3 loop spans 15 amino acids. The CDR3: CASSLEYGNTGELFF. The CDR3 region has the DNA TGTGCCAGCAGCTTGGAGTATGGGAACACCGGGGAGCTGTTTTTT.

This clonotype was picked up many times. The DNA of the CDR3 is TGTGCCAGCAGGGACGAGCAGTACTTC. It yields the protein CASRDEQYF. The rearrangement joins TRBV6-5 to TRBJ2-7; D is uncertain. Trimming removed 6 bases at V and 5 bases at J, with 2 bases between. Per germline, CDR1 MNHEY and CDR2 SVGAGI. CDR3 length: 9 residues.

This clonotype showed up many times. The chain is built from TRBV6-2 or TRBV6-3 and TRBJ2-5; the match to TRBD1 covers 8 bases. Germline trimming cut 4 bases from V and 3 bases from J; bases unmatched to any gene: 4. This CDR3 has 14 amino acids. The V gene's germline CDR1 is MNHEY and CDR2 SVGEGT. The CDR3 protein is CASSWTGKEETQYF. CDR3 nucleotides: TGTGCCAGCAGTTGGACAGGGAAGGAAGAGACCCAGTACTTC.

The sample holds a few counts of this clonotype. V is TRBV20-1 and J is TRBJ2-7; D gene unclear. Germline CDR1 is DFQATT and CDR2 is SNEGSKA (reference sequence). V shed 4 bases and J shed 6 bases, with 16 bases lying between them. The CDR3 extends over 13 amino acids. CDR3 amino acids: CSAKKTLFTEQYF. CDR3 coding DNA: TGCAGTGCTAAAAAAACCCTATTTACCGAGCAGTACTTC.

The chain joins TRBV12-3 or TRBV12-4 to TRBJ2-1; tentatively, D is TRBD1 or TRBD2 (6 bases each). Trimming cost V 6 bases and J 4 bases, with 19 bases left between them. There are 16 residues in the CDR3. CDR3 sequence: CASRPETRRGYNEQFF. The CDR3, as DNA: TGTGCCAGCAGACCCGAGACTAGGAGGGGGTACAATGAGCAGTTCTTC.

The genes are TRBV6-2 or TRBV6-3 and TRBJ1-5; 9 positions match TRBD1. After removal of 6 bases from V and 6 bases from J, the junction contained 12 bases not matched to a gene. The CDR3 spans 16 residues. Per germline, CDR1 MNHEY and CDR2 SVGEGT. In nucleotides, the CDR3 is TGTGCCAGCAGCCTCGCTCCGACAGGGGGTAGTCAGCCCCAGCATTTT. Residues: CASSLAPTGGSQPQHF.

A few counts support this clonotype. This chain uses TRBV29-1 with TRBJ2-7; possible D gene TRBD2, 5 bases. Germline values: CDR1 SQVTM, CDR2 ANQGSEA. V lost 5 bases and J lost 4, with 12 bases in between. CDR3 length: 12 amino acids. Written as DNA, the CDR3 is TGCAGCGTTTTCGTCGGCGGGTACGAGCAGTACTTC. Translating it yields CSVFVGGYEQYF.

The V and J genes are TRBV29-1 and TRBJ2-1; TRBD1 agrees at 12 bases. The CDR3 sequence is 14 residues long. Germline CDR1 is SQVTM and CDR2 is ANQGSEA. V gave up 6 bases and J gave up 7 bases; unmatched junction bases: 7. The CDR3, as DNA: TGCAGCGTCCCGGGACAGGGGGCGCGAAATGAGCAGTTCTTC. It specifies CSVPGQGARNEQFF.

This sequence joins TRBV7-2 and TRBJ1-1; D gene unclear. CDR3 length: 14 residues. From germline, CDR1 is SGHTA and CDR2 FQGNSA. V was shortened by 4 bases and J by 3 bases, with 12 bases between the two germline ends. The CDR3 DNA reads TGTGCCAGCAGCTCCACCCGGGAGCACACTGAAGCTTTCTTT. Its protein product is CASSSTREHTEAFF.

The rearrangement uses TRBV10-1 and TRBJ2-7, with TRBD2 identical over 8 bases. The CDR3 totals 14 residues. The V gene's germline CDR1 is WNHNN and CDR2 SYGVQD (reference sequence). The ends lost 0 bases at V and 5 bases at J; junction bases unmatched: 3. The CDR3 is CASSESGRGHEQYF. The CDR3 coding sequence is TGCGCCAGCAGTGAGTCCGGGAGGGGCCACGAGCAGTACTTC.

This clonotype has at least ten counts. The chain recombines TRBV12-3 or TRBV12-4 with TRBJ2-2; D is undetermined. CDR3 length equals 13 residues. V was pared by 5 bases and J by 9 bases, with 13 bases between. In DNA form, the CDR3 reads TGTGCCAGCAGTCGGACGCCCTCGAGGGAGCTGTTTTTT. Translating it yields CASSRTPSRELFF.

The chain uses TRBV29-1 and TRBJ2-3; tentatively, D is TRBD2 (6 bases). CDR1 is SQVTM, CDR2 ANQGSEA, per germline. The V gene lost 0 bases and the J gene lost 6 bases, with 19 bases spanning the gap. The CDR3 is 16 residues long. Here the CDR3 DNA reads TGCAGCGTTGAAGATCCGCGGGACGTAGGGTGGGATACGCAGTATTTT. Its protein is CSVEDPRDVGWDTQYF.

This clonotype has more than one count but fewer than ten. CDR3 sequence reads: CASSLGTGDAVFF. The DNA of the CDR3 is TGTGCCAGCAGTTTAGGGACAGGGGATGCGGTTTTCTTT. The chain couples TRBV28 to TRBJ1-1, with 10 nucleotides matching TRBD1. The ends lost 2 bases at V and 13 bases at J; junction bases unmatched: 7. Germline CDR1 and CDR2: MDHEN and SYDVKM. The CDR3 consists of 13 residues.